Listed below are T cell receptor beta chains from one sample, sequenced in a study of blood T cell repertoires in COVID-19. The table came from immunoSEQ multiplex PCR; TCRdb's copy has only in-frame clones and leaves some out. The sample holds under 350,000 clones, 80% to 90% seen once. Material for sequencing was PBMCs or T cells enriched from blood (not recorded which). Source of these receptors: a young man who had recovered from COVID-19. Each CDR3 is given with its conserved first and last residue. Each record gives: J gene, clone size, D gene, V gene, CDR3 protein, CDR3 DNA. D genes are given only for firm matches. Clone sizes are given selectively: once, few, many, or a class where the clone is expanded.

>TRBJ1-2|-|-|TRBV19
CASGTQGRGGYTF
TGTGCCAGTGGGACGCAGGGGCGCGGTGGCTACACCTTC
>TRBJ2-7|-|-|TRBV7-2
CASSFVGRVYEQYF
TGTGCCAGCAGCTTCGTCGGCAGGGTCTACGAGCAGTACTTC
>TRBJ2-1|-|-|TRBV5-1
CASSSRARGPFNEQFF
TGCGCCAGCAGCTCCAGGGCCCGTGGACCCTTCAATGAGCAGTTCTTC
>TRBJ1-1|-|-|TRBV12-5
CASGPPGGQTFF
TGTGCTAGTGGTCCCCCCGGGGGTCAAACTTTCTTT
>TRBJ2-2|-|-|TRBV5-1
CASSLDSGRKQTGELFF
TGCGCCAGCAGCTTGGATTCAGGTCGTAAGCAGACCGGGGAGCTGTTTTTT
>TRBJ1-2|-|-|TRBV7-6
CASSQTTSDRSNGYTF
TGTGCCAGCAGCCAAACGACCTCGGACAGATCGAATGGCTACACCTTC
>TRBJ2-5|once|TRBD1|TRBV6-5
CASRSRTGFQETQYF
TGTGCCAGCAGGTCCCGGACAGGCTTCCAAGAGACCCAGTACTTC
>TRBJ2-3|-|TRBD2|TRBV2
CASSGTREGTDTQYF
TGTGCCAGCAGCGGGACCAGGGAGGGGACAGATACGCAGTATTTT
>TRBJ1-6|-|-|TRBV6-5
CASSWRDNSPLHF
TGTGCCAGCAGTTGGCGGGACAATTCACCCCTCCACTTT
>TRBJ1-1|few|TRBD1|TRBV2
CASRPHHTGGTEAFF
TGTGCCAGCAGACCCCACCATACAGGGGGGACTGAAGCTTTCTTT
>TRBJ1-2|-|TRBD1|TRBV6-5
CASTRQGDYGYTF
TGTGCCAGCACTAGACAGGGGGACTATGGCTACACCTTC
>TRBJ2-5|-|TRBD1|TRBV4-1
CASSPRKGAETQYF
TGCGCCAGCAGCCCACGGAAGGGGGCAGAGACCCAGTACTTC
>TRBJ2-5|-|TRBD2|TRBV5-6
CASSLVLAGEETQYF
TGTGCCAGCAGCTTGGTACTAGCGGGAGAGGAGACCCAGTACTTC
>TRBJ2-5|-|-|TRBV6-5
CASRDAPQETQYF
TGTGCCAGCAGAGATGCGCCGCAAGAGACCCAGTACTTC
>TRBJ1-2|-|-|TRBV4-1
CASSQDLKNYGYTF
TGCGCCAGCAGCCAAGATTTAAAAAACTATGGCTACACCTTC
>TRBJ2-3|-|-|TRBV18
CASSPQGLGTDTQYF
TGTGCCAGCTCACCTCAGGGTCTGGGCACAGATACGCAGTATTTT
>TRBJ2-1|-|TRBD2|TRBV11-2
CASSLDLGGEKNEQFF
TGTGCCAGCAGCTTAGATCTTGGGGGGGAAAAGAATGAGCAGTTCTTC
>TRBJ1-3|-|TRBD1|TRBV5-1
CASSDKQGFGNTIYF
TGCGCCAGCAGCGATAAACAGGGGTTTGGAAACACCATATATTTT
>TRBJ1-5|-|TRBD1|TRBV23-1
CASSPMEGAHGNQPQHF
TGCGCCAGCAGTCCGATGGAGGGGGCGCATGGCAATCAGCCCCAGCATTTT
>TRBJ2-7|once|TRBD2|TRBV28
CASSDTLAGAEQYF
TGTGCCAGCAGTGACACGTTAGCGGGGGCCGAGCAGTACTTC
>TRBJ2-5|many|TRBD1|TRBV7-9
CASSLGDRGLRETQYF
TGTGCCAGCAGCTTAGGGGACAGGGGCCTGAGAGAGACCCAGTACTTC
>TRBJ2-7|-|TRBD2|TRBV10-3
CATDRAGLAGSYEQYF
TGTGCCACCGACCGGGCAGGACTAGCGGGTTCCTACGAGCAGTACTTC
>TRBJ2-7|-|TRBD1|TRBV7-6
CASSYRQGYEQYF
TGTGCCAGCAGCTACAGACAGGGGTACGAGCAGTACTTC
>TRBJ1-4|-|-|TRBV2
CASSGQGTRGEKLFF
TGTGCCAGCAGTGGCCAAGGGACTCGCGGGGAAAAACTGTTTTTT
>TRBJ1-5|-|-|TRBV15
CATSRDGGTNQPQHF
TGTGCCACCAGCAGAGATGGGGGCACGAATCAGCCCCAGCATTTT
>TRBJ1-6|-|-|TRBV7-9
CASSLVGVGNSPLHF
TGTGCCAGCAGCTTAGTCGGGGTCGGAAATTCACCCCTCCACTTT
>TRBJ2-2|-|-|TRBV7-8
CASRTRRATGELFF
TGTGCCAGCAGGACTCGGAGGGCCACCGGGGAGCTGTTTTTT
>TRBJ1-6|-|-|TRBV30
CAWRTLGRSNSPLHF
TGTGCCTGGAGGACCCTGGGCAGAAGCAATTCACCCCTCCACTTT
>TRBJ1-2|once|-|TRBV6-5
CASSYGSGTDYGYTF
TGTGCCAGCAGTTACGGTTCGGGGACTGACTATGGCTACACCTTC
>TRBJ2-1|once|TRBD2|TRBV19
CASRTTSGRYSEQFF
TGTGCCAGTAGAACTACTAGCGGGAGGTATAGTGAGCAGTTCTTC
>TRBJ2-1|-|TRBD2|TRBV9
CASSVGEGPFNEQFF
TGTGCCAGCAGCGTAGGGGAGGGCCCCTTCAATGAGCAGTTCTTC
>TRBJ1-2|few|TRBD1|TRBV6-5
CASRRQGLYGYTF
TGTGCCAGCAGAAGACAGGGGTTATATGGCTACACCTTC
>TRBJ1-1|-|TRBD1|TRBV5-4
CASSLEGAMNTEAFF
TGTGCCAGCAGCTTGGAGGGGGCTATGAACACTGAAGCTTTCTTT
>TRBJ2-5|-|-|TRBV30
CAWSVHVGEAQYF
TGTGCCTGGAGTGTACATGTGGGAGAGGCCCAGTACTTC
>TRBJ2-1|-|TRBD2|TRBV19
CASTIYRTSGQNEQFF
TGTGCCAGTACAATTTACCGGACTAGCGGACAGAATGAGCAGTTCTTC
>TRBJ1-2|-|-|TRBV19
CASGVTVYGYTF
TGTGCCAGCGGTGTGACAGTCTATGGCTACACCTTC
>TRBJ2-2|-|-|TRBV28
CATRRGRNTGELFF
TGTGCCACCCGGAGGGGACGTAACACCGGGGAGCTGTTTTTT
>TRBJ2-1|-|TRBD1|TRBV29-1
CSVEYSIGTGGNEQFF
TGCAGCGTTGAATATTCCATCGGGACAGGGGGAAATGAGCAGTTCTTC
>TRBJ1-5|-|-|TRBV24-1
CATSDLNQPQHF
TGTGCCACCAGTGACCTTAATCAGCCCCAGCATTTT
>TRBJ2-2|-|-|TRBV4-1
CASSQKRGLDGELFF
TGCGCCAGCAGCCAAAAAAGGGGTTTGGACGGGGAGCTGTTTTTT
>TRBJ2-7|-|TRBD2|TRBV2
CASSEVAGVYEQYF
TGTGCCAGCAGTGAGGTAGCGGGGGTCTACGAGCAGTACTTC
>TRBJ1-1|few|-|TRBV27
CASSYRDRVTEAFF
TGTGCCAGCAGTTACAGGGATCGAGTCACTGAAGCTTTCTTT
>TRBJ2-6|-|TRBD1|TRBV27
CASSLWDRPSGANVLTF
TGTGCCAGCAGTTTATGGGACAGACCGTCTGGGGCCAACGTCCTGACTTTC
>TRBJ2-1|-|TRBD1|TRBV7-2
CASSLTRTQGPYNEQFF
TGTGCCAGCAGCTTAACCCGCACACAGGGGCCCTACAATGAGCAGTTCTTC
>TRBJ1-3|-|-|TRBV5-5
CASSLPAGFSGNTIYF
TGTGCCAGCAGCTTGCCCGCAGGCTTCTCTGGAAACACCATATATTTT